This TCR beta chain is from a study of long-term antiretroviral therapy in people with HIV (dated by TCRdb to between 2021 and 2024). Background on the whole study: The earliest samples were collected roughly a decade before the 2015 WHO recommendation for immediate ART, at a time when ART was usually postponed until CD4 counts fell. A retrospective serial study tested whether ART initiation and durable HIV suppression were associated with changes in peripheral blood TRB repertoire composition and diversity. A total of 192 cryopreserved PBMC samples were contributed to the cohort by 30 adults with confirmed HIV infection, with samples collected serially over a mean of approximately six years (range 1-12). Among the 30 or so participants with HIV, eleven were female. No cross-contamination during QIAcube processing was shown when test extractions of a monoclonal T-cell line were performed alongside some 33 polyclonal samples.

Broad study findings and their caveats: The samples span the years 2004 to 2017, and the ART regimens used may be less effective than current regimens. Inferences about post-ART repertoire changes are limited because no data were available on ART adherence, viral resistance or therapy changes. A significant increase in TRB diversity was found to be associated with ART initiation, although TRB diversity was observed to remain significantly below that of transplant donor controls even after long-term ART. Because PBMC availability was limited, only the TCR beta chain was sequenced, with no alpha chain pairing. At every time point, the repertoire was dominated by expanded TRB clones first identified before ART initiation, although this dominance fluctuated and, in many PLHIV, declined after ART. Because pre-ART samples had limited cell numbers, unsorted PBMC were profiled rather than sorted CD4+ and CD8+ T cells. HIV repertoires had narrower CDR3 length ranges than controls, and the network structure suggested an antigen-experienced repertoire that shifted only slightly toward naive after ART.

The immunoSEQ hsTCRB v3.0 assay was used at survey level resolution for TRB variable region sequencing. TRB sequencing targeted a depth of 40,000-50,000 T-cell genomes per sample. TRB libraries were pooled and sequenced on an Illumina MiSeq using a v3 150-cycle kit. The published analysis was carried out like this. Repertoire analysis was run in R within a reproducible Nextflow workflow that covered QC, data transformation and analysis. LymphoSeq2, an R package for exploring AIRR-Seq data, was used to implement custom analyses. A few samples that produced fewer than 5000 total TRB sequences were removed, so 150 to 200 HIV repertoires were analyzed. Among the roughly 200 retained HIV repertoires, 55 to 65 were collected before ART initiation and more than 120 after ART initiation. Each repertoire was downsampled to 5000 TRB nucleotide sequences, and summary statistics were averaged across 100 downsampling iterations. Only TRB sequences with CDR3 regions of at least seven amino acids were retained for analysis. Diversity was assessed using a clonality score derived from Shannon entropy and using the Gini coefficient. In repertoire networks, the top 5000 CDR3 amino acid sequences were linked whenever an edit distance of one separated two sequences. GLIPH2 predicted antigen specificity groups and MHC restriction for TRB CDR3 amino acid sequences. To flag known CMV, EBV, HIV or tissue antigen associations, CDR3 amino acid sequences were matched against VDJdb and McPAS-TCR. Pre-ART, post-ART and control groups were compared with Wilcoxon signed-rank tests and Holm-Bonferroni correction. Not all clones reach the TCRdb copy of this immuneACCESS table, which keeps in-frame sequences only. Checked studies attribute under half of the gap to unresolved V genes and leave the rest unexplained. V and J calls and clone size are those listed in that table; D and trimming were worked out from the DNA. This sample is represented by 30,000 to 40,000 clones; 60% to 85% of them were singletons. About 7% of the sample is held by the ten biggest clonotypes.

Participants were included only if at least one PBMC sample before ART initiation and at least two post-ART samples were available. Treatment was received in the United States of America by all participants with HIV. Cryopreserved samples of 1-10 million PBMC were thawed and washed before DNA extraction. At the time of the earliest PBMC sample, participants with HIV were aged between roughly 20 and 55 years. Per participant, PBMC samples came from 1-4 timepoints prior to ART initiation and 2-8 timepoints following ART initiation, for a median of 7 samples. For every participant, serial HIV viral load, CD4+ T-cell count, ART history and demographic data were obtained. Genomic DNA was extracted from unsorted PBMC with a Qiagen kit on a QIAcube, processed in batches of 12 samples. Cut back by 0 bases and 1 base, the V and J ends lie 10 bases apart. Reading from cysteine to phenylalanine, the CDR3 counts 16 amino acids. Only the CDR3 part of the read is kept: 48 bases, read in frame from the first base. The germline V gene gives CDR1 as MNHEY and CDR2 as SVGAGI.

Concerning this clone: Which antigen it targets is not known. The sample holds no much larger clone one base away, and base qualities are not on file.

Sequencing was performed on unsorted PBMCs, taken 2 years after starting antiretroviral therapy. The TCR was taken from a woman in her forties or fifties with HIV. The rearrangement combines TRBV6-5 with TRBJ1-5, with no D gene named confidently. The nucleotides read TGTGCCAGCAGTTACTCTGTTAGGCTGAGCAATCAGCCCCAGCATTTT. Translation gives CASSYSVRLSNQPQHF.